One TCR beta chain is described in this entry. This clone was seen more than once but under ten times. The clone's antigen remains unknown. No much larger clonotype is one base removed from it; base qualities were not supplied. Relative to germline, V is missing 3 bases and J is missing 2 bases, with 3 bases of the junction outside any gene match. CDR1 and CDR2 are read off the germline V gene as SGHRS and YFSETQ. The CDR3 measures 14 amino acids from cysteine to phenylalanine. The kept DNA is CDR3 alone, 42 bases in frame from the first base. Library preparation was by the immunoSEQ multiplex PCR assay. RNA was extracted from all samples and reverse transcribed into cDNA as template for TCR sequencing. SuperScript III was used to make first-strand cDNA, primed with a 2:1 mix of oligo-dT and random hexamers. A synthetic immune receptor repertoire was used to assess amplification bias, and residual bias was removed computationally. As for how the authors treated the data: Raw reads were preprocessed for error removal, and CDR3 was defined according to IMGT conventions as running from the conserved cysteine to phenylalanine. Clonality was calculated as 1 minus Shannon entropy normalized by log2 of the number of productive unique TCRs. CD4 or CD8 identity of scalp clones was inferred by cross-referencing scalp TCRbeta sequences with sorted blood CD4 and CD8 repertoires. TCRdb re-hosts the immuneACCESS table, in-frame sequences only. Its copies lack some clones; in the studies checked, an unresolved V gene accounts for under half of them, and the cause for the rest is not known. V and J calls and clone size are those listed in that table; D and trimming were worked out from the DNA. The sample table lists under 130,000 clones, roughly half of them with a count of one. Of the sample, around 9% is held by the ten largest clones.

PBMCs were isolated by density centrifugation and stained for CD3, CD4 and CD8, after which CD4+ and CD8+ T cells were sorted on a FACSAria. Scalp biopsies and blood samples were obtained from unaffected controls. The data originate from a study of CD8+ T cells in alopecia areata (dated by TCRdb to 2016 to 2018). At the level of the whole study: High-throughput TCRbeta sequencing was used to examine T cell clonal expansion in alopecia areata in both the C3H/HeJ mouse model and human patients. Scalp tissue and sorted CD4+ and CD8+ peripheral blood T cells from patchy and totalis/universalis alopecia areata patients and from healthy controls were covered by human TCRbeta sequencing. Scalp clonality was compared among normal scalp (n=4), patchy alopecia areata scalp (n=8), and alopecia totalis/universalis scalp (n=8). RNA was extracted with the PAXgene miRNA kit for fixed scalp, the miRNeasy kit for PBMCs, and the RNeasy kit for mouse skin. Amplification of TCRbeta CDR3 regions was done by immunoSEQ multiplex PCR using 35 Vbeta forward primers and 13 Jbeta reverse primers.

Study-wide findings and limitations: Resident alphabeta T cells in normal human skin are also sequenced, complicating scalp TCR repertoire analysis, unlike mouse skin dominated by gammadelta T cells. Compared with mice, TCR sequences shared between patients were less clear, possibly partly because of HLA diversity across the patient population. Compared with normal scalp, lesional scalp, particularly in alopecia totalis/universalis, had higher clonality and more expanded CD8+ clones, which suggests antigenic drive.

This TCR was sampled from a human donor in good health. Sequencing used CD4+ T cells sorted from blood. The chain links TRBV5-1 with TRBJ1-2; 8 of the junction bases match TRBD1. The CDR3 in this case is CASSSGGPNYGYTF. The DNA sequence follows: TGCGCCAGCAGCTCAGGGGGCCCAAACTATGGCTACACCTTC.